These T cell receptor beta chains were read from a single sample in a study of cytomegalovirus exposure and HLA in healthy donors. Using immunoSEQ multiplex PCR, the repertoire was profiled, and TCRdb retains in-frame clones only, with some absent. The sample yields around 210,000 clones, more than 70% seen once. The sequencing sample was made of PBMCs. The source is a boy younger than 18 in good health and CMV-seronegative. CDR3s include the opening cysteine and the closing phenylalanine or tryptophan. Each record gives: D gene, CDR3 length, clone size, V gene, CDR3 protein. D genes are given only for firm matches. Expanded clones get a size class; other rows say once, few or many, or leave the size out.

d_call: TRBD2; cdr3_length: 14; clone_size: NA; v_call: TRBV15; cdr3_aa: CATRKASGRYEQYF
d_call: NA; cdr3_length: 11; clone_size: NA; v_call: TRBV30; cdr3_aa: CAWSASYEQYF
d_call: TRBD2; cdr3_length: 14; clone_size: NA; v_call: TRBV2; cdr3_aa: CASSENGRAHEQYF
d_call: TRBD1; cdr3_length: 14; clone_size: NA; v_call: TRBV5-8; cdr3_aa: CASSFRTGAYEQYF
d_call: TRBD1; cdr3_length: 15; clone_size: NA; v_call: TRBV4-2; cdr3_aa: CASSQTTRGHEKLFF
d_call: TRBD1; cdr3_length: 14; clone_size: NA; v_call: TRBV15; cdr3_aa: CATGWGQANTEAFF
d_call: NA; cdr3_length: 15; clone_size: NA; v_call: TRBV6-5; cdr3_aa: CAASSRQGRGSPLHF
d_call: NA; cdr3_length: 16; clone_size: NA; v_call: TRBV11-2; cdr3_aa: CASSESRYGRGTEAFF
d_call: NA; cdr3_length: 14; clone_size: NA; v_call: TRBV6-1; cdr3_aa: CASSQKGPNNEQFF
d_call: TRBD1; cdr3_length: 15; clone_size: NA; v_call: TRBV2; cdr3_aa: CASSQTGSGNYGYTF
d_call: NA; cdr3_length: 19; clone_size: NA; v_call: TRBV11-3; cdr3_aa: CASSLDLFLGEGMNTEAFF
d_call: NA; cdr3_length: 13; clone_size: NA; v_call: TRBV6-5; cdr3_aa: CASSYSGGRGQYF
d_call: TRBD1; cdr3_length: 14; clone_size: once; v_call: TRBV25-1; cdr3_aa: CASSDRDRVSGYTF
d_call: TRBD2; cdr3_length: 17; clone_size: NA; v_call: TRBV4-2; cdr3_aa: CASSQDLAGAGKNIQYF
d_call: TRBD1; cdr3_length: 15; clone_size: NA; v_call: TRBV11-2; cdr3_aa: CASSWGTGVNTEAFF
d_call: TRBD2; cdr3_length: 17; clone_size: few; v_call: TRBV18; cdr3_aa: CASSPPVRGGGTDTQYF
d_call: NA; cdr3_length: 13; clone_size: few; v_call: TRBV30; cdr3_aa: CAWSVGQIYEQYF
d_call: NA; cdr3_length: 12; clone_size: NA; v_call: TRBV19; cdr3_aa: CASSRGDYGYTF
d_call: TRBD1; cdr3_length: 13; clone_size: few; v_call: TRBV11-3; cdr3_aa: CATQGQGGTEAFF
d_call: NA; cdr3_length: 14; clone_size: NA; v_call: TRBV29-1; cdr3_aa: CSDQGLGQPYEQYF
d_call: NA; cdr3_length: 17; clone_size: NA; v_call: TRBV4-1; cdr3_aa: CASSQVSWTADNTEAFF
d_call: TRBD2; cdr3_length: 14; clone_size: NA; v_call: TRBV19; cdr3_aa: CASSHGSGNDEQFF
d_call: NA; cdr3_length: 13; clone_size: NA; v_call: TRBV27; cdr3_aa: CASSLIAAGELFF
d_call: TRBD2; cdr3_length: 15; clone_size: few; v_call: TRBV29-1; cdr3_aa: CSVEKAGGLYNEQFF
d_call: TRBD2; cdr3_length: 15; clone_size: few; v_call: TRBV5-6; cdr3_aa: CASSLASGTADTQYF
d_call: TRBD2; cdr3_length: 16; clone_size: NA; v_call: TRBV5-1; cdr3_aa: CASSLGLAGGYNEQFF
d_call: NA; cdr3_length: 14; clone_size: NA; v_call: TRBV18; cdr3_aa: CASSLQGDTGELFF
d_call: TRBD2; cdr3_length: 17; clone_size: NA; v_call: TRBV27; cdr3_aa: CASSLSILAGPTDTQYF
d_call: NA; cdr3_length: 12; clone_size: NA; v_call: TRBV6-1; cdr3_aa: CASSLEGTEAFF
d_call: TRBD2; cdr3_length: 12; clone_size: once; v_call: TRBV11-3; cdr3_aa: CASSLRREPPFF
d_call: NA; cdr3_length: 16; clone_size: NA; v_call: TRBV6-6; cdr3_aa: CASSYSTGTSYNEQFF
d_call: TRBD2; cdr3_length: 15; clone_size: NA; v_call: TRBV5-6; cdr3_aa: CASSLGAGLTDTQYF
d_call: TRBD1; cdr3_length: 13; clone_size: NA; v_call: TRBV6-1; cdr3_aa: CASSPQGDYGYTF
d_call: TRBD2; cdr3_length: 15; clone_size: NA; v_call: TRBV4-1; cdr3_aa: CASSQVTSGADTQYF
d_call: TRBD1; cdr3_length: 14; clone_size: NA; v_call: TRBV11-2; cdr3_aa: CASSFDRDAGGYTF
d_call: NA; cdr3_length: 14; clone_size: NA; v_call: TRBV7-8; cdr3_aa: CASSHREGNQPQHF
d_call: NA; cdr3_length: 14; clone_size: few; v_call: TRBV11-2; cdr3_aa: CASSLLPRNSPLHF
d_call: TRBD1; cdr3_length: 12; clone_size: NA; v_call: TRBV11-3; cdr3_aa: CASSPHRTGMDF
d_call: NA; cdr3_length: 14; clone_size: NA; v_call: TRBV30; cdr3_aa: CAWRPPGGRYGYTF
d_call: NA; cdr3_length: 17; clone_size: few; v_call: TRBV7-8; cdr3_aa: CASSWGYREKSNQPQHF
d_call: NA; cdr3_length: 17; clone_size: NA; v_call: TRBV7-6; cdr3_aa: CASSLRRGLNLNYGYTF
d_call: NA; cdr3_length: 15; clone_size: NA; v_call: TRBV5-4; cdr3_aa: CASSSRGAGDEKLFF
d_call: TRBD2; cdr3_length: 14; clone_size: NA; v_call: TRBV27; cdr3_aa: CASSKNSGGETQYF
d_call: TRBD1; cdr3_length: 18; clone_size: NA; v_call: TRBV5-1; cdr3_aa: CASSRPNRGRRGTDTQYF
d_call: TRBD2; cdr3_length: 16; clone_size: NA; v_call: TRBV18; cdr3_aa: CASSPLSGGKTGELFF